Detailed here is one T cell receptor beta chain. There is no known antigen for this receptor. Per-base qualities were not stored, and no clone one base away is much larger. This entry comes from a study of T cell changes during pregnancy in multiple sclerosis (dated by TCRdb to 2018 to 2020). Background on the whole study: The study looked at changes in the T cell repertoire across pregnancy in women with multiple sclerosis.

Libraries were constructed by the immunoSEQ multiplex PCR assay. This immuneACCESS table, as held by TCRdb, lists in-frame sequences with V and J called but not all clones. Of the missing ones, under half trace to an unresolved V gene in checked studies; the others have no known cause. The sample table records over 60,000 clones; roughly 91% of these occur just once. The ten largest make up 0.6% to 0.8% of the sample. The CDR1 and CDR2 encoded by the germline V gene (reference sequence) are SGHNT and YYREEE. There are 17 amino acids in the CDR3, from cysteine to phenylalanine inclusive. Only CDR3 DNA is held: 51 bases, read in frame from base 1. V is cut back by 4 bases and J by 5 bases, with 7 bases in the junction unmatched.

The sample here was peripheral blood, taken in the third trimester of pregnancy. This receptor was identified in a female donor in good health, enrolled as a control in a pregnancy study. The sequence is built from TRBV5-4 and TRBJ2-1, with 15 bases in between that match TRBD2. The CDR3 reads CASSRGTSGGKDNEQFF. The nucleotides read TGTGCCAGCAGCCGAGGGACTAGCGGGGGGAAAGACAATGAGCAGTTCTTC.